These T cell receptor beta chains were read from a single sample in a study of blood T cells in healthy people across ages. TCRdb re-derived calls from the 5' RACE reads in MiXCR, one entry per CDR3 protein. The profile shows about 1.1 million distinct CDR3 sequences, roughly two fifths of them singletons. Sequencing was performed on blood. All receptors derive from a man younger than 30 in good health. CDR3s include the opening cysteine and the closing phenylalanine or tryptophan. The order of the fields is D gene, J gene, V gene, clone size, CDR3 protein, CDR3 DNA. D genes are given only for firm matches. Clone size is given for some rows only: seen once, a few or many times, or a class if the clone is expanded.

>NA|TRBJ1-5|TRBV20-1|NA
CSASSDRRNQPQHF
TGCAGTGCTAGTTCAGACAGACGGAATCAGCCCCAGCATTTT
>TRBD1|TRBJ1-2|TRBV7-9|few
CASGPSTGAYYGYTF
TGTGCCAGCGGACCGTCGACAGGGGCTTACTATGGCTACACCTTC
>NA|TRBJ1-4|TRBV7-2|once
CASSLGFGGPDEKLFF
TGTGCCAGCAGCTTAGGGTTCGGGGGGCCTGATGAAAAACTGTTTTTT
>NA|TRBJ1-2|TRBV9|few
CASSVVGSGGYTF
TGTGCCAGCAGCGTAGTCGGTTCTGGTGGCTACACCTTC
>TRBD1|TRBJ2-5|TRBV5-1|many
CASSFDRGQETQYF
TGCGCCAGCAGTTTTGACAGGGGGCAAGAGACCCAGTACTTC
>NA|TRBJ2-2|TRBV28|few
CASSLYSPISRYTGELFF
TGTGCCAGCAGTTTATACAGCCCCATCTCCAGATACACCGGGGAGCTGTTTTTT
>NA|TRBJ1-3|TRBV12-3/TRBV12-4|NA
CASLTTTGNTIYF
TGTGCCAGCCTCACGACAACCGGAAACACCATATATTTT
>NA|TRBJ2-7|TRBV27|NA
CASSLGRRGYEQYF
TGTGCCAGCAGTTTAGGCAGGAGGGGGTACGAGCAGTACTTC
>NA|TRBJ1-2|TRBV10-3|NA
CAISEGVVGYTF
TGTGCCATCAGTGAAGGAGTAGTGGGCTACACCTTC
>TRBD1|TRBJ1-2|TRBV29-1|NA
CSVPGTAATNYGYTF
TGCAGCGTTCCCGGGACAGCCGCTACTAACTATGGCTACACCTTC
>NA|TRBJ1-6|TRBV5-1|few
CASSAEAKNYNSPLHF
TGCGCCAGCAGCGCCGAAGCAAAGAATTATAATTCACCCCTCCACTTT
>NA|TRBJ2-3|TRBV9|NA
CASSAPAGLGTDTQYF
TGTGCCAGCAGCGCCCCGGCCGGTCTGGGCACAGATACGCAGTATTTT
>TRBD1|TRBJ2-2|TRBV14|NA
CASSDRGILARELFF
TGTGCCAGCAGTGACAGGGGAATCCTCGCCAGGGAGCTGTTTTTT
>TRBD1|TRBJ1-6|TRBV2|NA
CASSVVTGGGHNSPLHF
TGTGCCAGCAGTGTAGTGACAGGGGGCGGACATAATTCACCCCTCCACTTT
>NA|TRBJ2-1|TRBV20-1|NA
CSARGGDSYNEQFF
TGCAGTGCTAGAGGCGGGGACTCCTACAATGAGCAGTTCTTC